This entry lists 3 T cell receptor beta chains sequenced from one sample in a study of T cells in Graves' hyperthyroidism and ophthalmopathy (dated by TCRdb to about 2019). Library preparation used multiplex PCR. Sequenced on an Illumina HiSeq 2000. Amplification of TCR beta CDR3 regions was carried out from RNA transcripts. The first round of RT-PCR for the TCR CDR3 was performed with the HTBI primer set and the Qiagen OneStep RT-PCR kit. TCRdb reanalyzed the raw reads on its own, using fastp at Q25 for trimming and MiXCR for clone calling, and kept in-frame beta chains. For every CDR3 protein sequence, its rows merge into one entry that carries the most common genes and DNA. In all, the sample holds about 410,000 distinct CDR3 sequences, and roughly 14% of those were seen once. The ten largest make up around 14% of the sample. What was sequenced was blood. The receptors were sampled from a young man with Graves' ophthalmopathy.

Note on this clonotype: A much larger clone differs by one base, so this may be a read error. The rearrangement links TRBV20-1 to TRBJ2-2; D possibly corresponds to TRBD1 (5 bases). Germline values: CDR1 DFQATT, CDR2 SNEGSKA (reference sequence). The CDR3 totals 16 residues. Trimming stripped 0 bases from V and 6 bases from J, with 17 bases between. CDR3 bases: TGCAGTGCTAGAGATGTGAACAGGTGTCTTTCCGGGGAGCTGTTTTTT. The encoded protein is CSARDVNRCLSGELFF.

This clonotype was seen many times. The gene calls are TRBV12-3 or TRBV12-4 and TRBJ2-1; D is unresolved. The V gene lost 6 bases and the J gene lost 0 bases, with 3 bases spanning the gap. The CDR3 consists of 12 residues. The CDR3 sequence: CASSLSYNEQFF. The DNA of the CDR3 is TGTGCCAGCAGCCTCTCCTACAATGAGCAGTTCTTC.

This clonotype came up many times. The chain combines TRBV5-1 with TRBJ1-1; D may be TRBD1 (5 bases). The length of the CDR3 is 14 residues. CDR1 SGHRS and CDR2 YFSETQ come from the germline V gene. The germline V and J ends were trimmed by 4 bases and 5 bases, with 15 bases remaining between them. CDR3 region: CASSQGAGKTEAFF. The CDR3 nucleotides are TGCGCCAGCAGCCAGGGCGCGGGGAAAACTGAAGCTTTCTTT. Looking up the rest from reference TRBV5-1 and TRBJ1-1 gives the full variable domain: KAGVTQTPRYLIKTRGQQVTLSCSPISGHRSVSWYQQTPGQGLQFLFEYFSETQRNKGNFPGRFSGRQFSNSRSEMNVSTLELGDSALYLCASSQGAGKTEAFFGQGTRLTVV.